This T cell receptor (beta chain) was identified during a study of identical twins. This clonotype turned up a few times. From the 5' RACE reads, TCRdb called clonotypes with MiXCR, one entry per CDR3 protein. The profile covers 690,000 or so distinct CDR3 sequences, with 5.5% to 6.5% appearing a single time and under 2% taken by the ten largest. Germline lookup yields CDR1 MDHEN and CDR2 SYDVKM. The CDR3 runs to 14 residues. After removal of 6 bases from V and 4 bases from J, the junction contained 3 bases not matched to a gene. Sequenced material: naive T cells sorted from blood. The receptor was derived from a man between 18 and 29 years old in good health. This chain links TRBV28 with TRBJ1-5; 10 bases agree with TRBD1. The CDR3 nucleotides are TGTGCCAGCAGCGACAGGGGGCTAAATCAGCCCCAGCATTTT. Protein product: CASSDRGLNQPQHF.